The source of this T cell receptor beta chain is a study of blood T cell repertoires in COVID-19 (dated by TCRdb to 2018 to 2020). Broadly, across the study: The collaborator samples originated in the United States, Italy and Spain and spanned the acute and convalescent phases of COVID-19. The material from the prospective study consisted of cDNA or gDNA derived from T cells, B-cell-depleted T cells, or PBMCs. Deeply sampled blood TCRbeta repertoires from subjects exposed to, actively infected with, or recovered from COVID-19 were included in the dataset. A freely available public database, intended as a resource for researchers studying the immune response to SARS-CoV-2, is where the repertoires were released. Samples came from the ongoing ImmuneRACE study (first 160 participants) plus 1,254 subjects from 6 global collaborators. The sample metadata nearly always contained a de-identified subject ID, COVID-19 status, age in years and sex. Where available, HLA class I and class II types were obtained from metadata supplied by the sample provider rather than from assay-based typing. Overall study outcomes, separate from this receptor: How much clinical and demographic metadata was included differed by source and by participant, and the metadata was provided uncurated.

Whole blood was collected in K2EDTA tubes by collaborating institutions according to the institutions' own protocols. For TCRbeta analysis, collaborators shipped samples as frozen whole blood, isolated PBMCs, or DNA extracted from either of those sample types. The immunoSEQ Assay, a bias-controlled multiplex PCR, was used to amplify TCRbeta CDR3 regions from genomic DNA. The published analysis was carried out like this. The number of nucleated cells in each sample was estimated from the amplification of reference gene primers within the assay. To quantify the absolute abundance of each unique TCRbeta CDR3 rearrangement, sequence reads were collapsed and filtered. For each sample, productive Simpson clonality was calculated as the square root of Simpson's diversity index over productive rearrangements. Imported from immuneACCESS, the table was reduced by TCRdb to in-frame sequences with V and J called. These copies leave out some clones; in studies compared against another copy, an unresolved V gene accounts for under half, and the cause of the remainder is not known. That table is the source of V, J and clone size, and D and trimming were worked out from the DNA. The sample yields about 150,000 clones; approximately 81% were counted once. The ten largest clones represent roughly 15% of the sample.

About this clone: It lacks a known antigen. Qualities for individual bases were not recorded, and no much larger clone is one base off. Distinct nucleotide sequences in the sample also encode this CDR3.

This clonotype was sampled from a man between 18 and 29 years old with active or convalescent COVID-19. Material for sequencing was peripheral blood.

CDR3 region: CASSLDRGRETQYF. The sequenced DNA is TGCGCCAGCAGCTTGGACAGGGGGCGGGAGACCCAGTACTTC. The sequence is built from TRBV5-1 and TRBJ2-5, with 9 middle bases fitting TRBD1. Spanning cysteine to phenylalanine, the CDR3 consists of 14 amino acids. The DNA shown is the 42-base CDR3, in frame from base 1. Trimming accounts for 0 bases at V and 5 bases at J, while the number of junction bases matched to no gene is 2. In the germline V gene, CDR1 corresponds to SGHRS and CDR2 to YFSETQ.